This TCR beta chain stems from a study of T cell responses to AZD1222 COVID-19 vaccine. Points from the study as a whole: The donors showed a predominance of white British ancestry and of females, with possible underestimation of clonal diversity. Repertoires were sampled only after the peak T cell response.

Comment on this clone: Antigen specificity is unknown.

The protocol was immunoSEQ multiplex PCR, while the TCRdb copy is restricted to in-frame clones and leaves out a portion. The data show 100,000 to 130,000 clones, with around 90% seen just once and roughly 6.5% held by the top ten. The TCR comes from an adult in good health. The specimen comprised peripheral blood, sampled on day 0 of AZD1222 vaccination.

CDR3 residues: CASSRWTSGRVNEQFF. CDR3 DNA sequence: TGTGCCAGCAGCAGATGGACTAGCGGGAGGGTCAATGAGCAGTTCTTC. The rearrangement links TRBV5-4 to TRBJ2-1; the match to TRBD2 covers 15 bases. The length of the CDR3 is 16 residues. From germline, CDR1 is SGHNT and CDR2 YYREEE (reference sequence). V lost 4 bases and J lost 6; bases outside the gene matches: 5.